This passage covers 25 T cell receptor beta chains from one sample sequenced in a study of monozygotic twins with inflammatory bowel disease. TCRdb reprocessed the 5' RACE reads and reports one entry per CDR3 protein, with no DNA. Here the sample table reports more than 100,000 distinct CDR3 sequences. Sequencing was performed on blood. The receptors stem from a human donor with ulcerative colitis or Crohn's disease, or a healthy co-twin of an affected twin (not recorded which).

The genes are TRBV7-8 and TRBJ2-5; TCRdb outputs TRBD1, but without DNA this stays unchecked. Germline V gene data show CDR1 as SGHVS and CDR2 as FQNEAQ. The CDR3 runs 15 residues. CDR3 in amino acids: CASRRDRGDQETQYF. Complete variable domain (other parts from reference TRBV7-8 and TRBJ2-5): GAGVSQSPRYKVAKRGQDVALRCDPISGHVSLFWYQQALGQGPEFLTYFQNEAQLDKSGLPSDRFFAERPEGSVSTLKIQRTQQEDSAVYLCASRRDRGDQETQYFGPGTRLLVL.

The chain couples TRBV19 to TRBJ1-2; TCRdb selects TRBD1, and the lack of DNA leaves this call unchecked. This CDR3 spans 16 amino acids. Germline lookup yields CDR1 LNHDA and CDR2 SQIVND (reference sequence). CDR3 protein: CASSPLAGTENYGYTF. The variable domain in full, completed from reference TRBV19 and TRBJ1-2, reads DGGITQSPKYLFRKEGQNVTLSCEQNLNHDAMYWYRQDPGQGLRLIYYSQIVNDFQKGDIAEGYSVSREKKESFPLTVTSAQKNPTAFYLCASSPLAGTENYGYTFGSGTRLTVV.

V gene TRBV14 combines with J gene TRBJ1-2; the D call of TRBD1 rests on TCRdb alone, since no DNA is present to check it. This CDR3 spans 13 amino acids. The germline V gene has CDR1 SGHDN and CDR2 FVKESK. CDR3 sequence: CASSHLTDSGYTF.

The chain is built from TRBV12-3 or TRBV12-4 and TRBJ1-3. The CDR3 length is 15 residues. CDR3 sequence reads: CASSNLEGAGNTIYF.

The V and J genes are TRBV7-9 and TRBJ2-5; as DNA is missing, the TRBD1 call by TCRdb cannot be tested. The CDR3 length is 15 residues. Germline CDR1 is SEHNR and CDR2 is FQNEAQ (reference sequence). CDR3 region: CASSLVPGSQETQYF.

The chain employs TRBV11-2 and TRBJ2-4; TCRdb picks TRBD2, but there is no DNA to check that call. The CDR3 covers 18 residues. CDR1 is SGHAT and CDR2 is FQNNGV in the germline V gene. Here the CDR3 reads CASSLDSGGESRLNIQYF.

The genes are TRBV3-1 and TRBJ1-2; checking the TCRdb D call of TRBD1 is not possible without DNA. The V gene's germline CDR1 is LGHDT and CDR2 YNNKEL (reference sequence). The CDR3 contains 13 residues. The CDR3 loop is CASSYRDSAGYTF.

The V and J genes are TRBV15 and TRBJ2-1; the D gene TCRdb calls, TRBD1, cannot be checked with no DNA. The germline V gene encodes CDR1 LNHNV and CDR2 YYDKDF (reference sequence). This CDR3 spans 15 amino acids. CDR3 amino acids: CATSRAGTGLNEQFF. Supplemented by reference TRBV15 and TRBJ2-1, the full variable domain reads DAMVIQNPRYQVTQFGKPVTLSCSQTLNHNVMYWYQQKSSQAPKLLFHYYDKDFNNEADTPDNFQSRRPNTSFCFLDIRSPGLGDTAMYLCATSRAGTGLNEQFFGPGTRLTVL.

V gene TRBV11-2 combines with J gene TRBJ2-3. The CDR3 is 15 amino acids. The V gene's germline CDR1 is SGHAT and CDR2 FQNNGV. The CDR3 sequence is CASSPTWGSTDTQYF.

The rearrangement uses TRBV4-3 and TRBJ2-1. Looked up from germline, CDR1 is LGHNA and CDR2 is YSLEER. The length of the CDR3 is 17 residues. The CDR3: CASSQGFAASSYNEQFF.

The rearrangement uses TRBV12-3 or TRBV12-4 and TRBJ1-2; TCRdb calls TRBD1, which cannot be checked without DNA. The CDR3 totals 13 residues. The chain's CDR3 is CASSARTPYGYTF.

Here the CDR3 reads CASSGNRGFFSTEQFF. The V call is TRBV25-1, the J call TRBJ2-1; without DNA, the TCRdb call of TRBD1 cannot be checked. The CDR3 covers 16 residues. Germline CDR1 is MGHDK and CDR2 is SYGVNS.

The chain joins TRBV7-7 to TRBJ2-2. From germline, CDR1 is SSHAT and CDR2 FNYEAQ (reference sequence). This CDR3 has 13 residues. The CDR3 spells CASHRVDTGELFF.

This sequence joins TRBV20-1 and TRBJ2-7; TCRdb picks TRBD1, but there is no DNA to check that call. This CDR3 has 14 amino acids. Per germline, CDR1 DFQATT and CDR2 SNEGSKA (reference sequence). CDR3: CSARGGLRQYEQYF.

This rearrangement joins TRBV5-4 to TRBJ2-7; no DNA is available, so the TRBD1 call from TCRdb remains unchecked. Germline V lookup: CDR1 SGHNT, CDR2 YYREEE (reference sequence). The CDR3 has 16 residues. CDR3 sequence reads: CASSLGAGQRSYEQYF.

The chain uses TRBV11-2 and TRBJ1-1; lacking DNA, the TRBD1 call made by TCRdb goes unchecked. Germline V CDR1 and CDR2: SGHAT, FQNNGV. The CDR3 runs 15 residues. The CDR3 reads CASSLGVSGNTEAFF. The full variable domain, in which reference TRBV11-2 and TRBJ1-1 provide the parts outside the CDR3, is EAGVAQSPRYKIIEKRQSVAFWCNPISGHATLYWYQQILGQGPKLLIQFQNNGVVDDSQLPKDRFSAERLKGVDSTLKIQPAKLEDSAVYLCASSLGVSGNTEAFFGQGTRLTVV.

CDR3 protein: CASSLTAGVSYEQYF. This chain connects TRBV5-1 to TRBJ2-7; TCRdb's D call of TRBD2 is untestable without DNA. The CDR3 is made up of 15 amino acids. Germline CDR1 reads SGHRS; CDR2 reads YFSETQ. Variable domain in full (rest from reference TRBV5-1 and TRBJ2-7): KAGVTQTPRYLIKTRGQQVTLSCSPISGHRSVSWYQQTPGQGLQFLFEYFSETQRNKGNFPGRFSGRQFSNSRSEMNVSTLELGDSALYLCASSLTAGVSYEQYFGPGTRLTVT.

This chain links TRBV13 with TRBJ2-1. The V gene's germline CDR1 is PRHDT and CDR2 FYEKMQ (reference sequence). This CDR3 has 12 amino acids. CDR3 protein: CASSLAPNEQFF.

J is TRBJ2-1 and V is TRBV3-1; with no DNA, the TCRdb D assignment of TRBD1 cannot be verified. Per germline, CDR1 LGHDT and CDR2 YNNKEL (reference sequence). This CDR3 spans 16 amino acids. The CDR3 region is CASSQGPLAVYNEQFF.

The chain uses TRBV27 and TRBJ1-2; TCRdb outputs TRBD1, but without DNA this stays unchecked. Germline V gene data show CDR1 as MNHEY and CDR2 as SMNVEV (reference sequence). This CDR3 region has 14 residues. CDR3 amino acids: CASGIQGISYGYTF.

This chain joins TRBV9 and TRBJ2-1; TCRdb reports TRBD2, a call that lacks DNA to check it against. CDR1 is SGDLS, CDR2 YYNGEE, per germline. This CDR3 is 16 amino acids long. This CDR3 reads CASSVLGEVAYNEQFF.

The V call is TRBV7-2, the J call TRBJ2-2; the TCRdb call, TRBD1, lacks DNA for checking. CDR1 is SGHTA and CDR2 is FQGNSA in the germline V gene. The CDR3 loop spans 15 amino acids. This chain's CDR3 is CASSPQQGSSGELFF. Together with reference TRBV7-2 and TRBJ2-2, the CDR3 gives the full variable domain: GAGVSQSPSNKVTEKGKDVELRCDPISGHTALYWYRQSLGQGLEFLIYFQGNSAPDKSGLPSDRFSAERTGGSVSTLTIQRTQQEDSAVYLCASSPQQGSSGELFFGEGSRLTVL.

The V call is TRBV12-3 or TRBV12-4, the J call TRBJ2-5; checking the TCRdb D call of TRBD1 is not possible without DNA. This CDR3 comprises 15 residues. CDR3 sequence reads: CASTTAGLLLETQYF.

The genes are TRBV14 and TRBJ2-1; TCRdb outputs TRBD2, but without DNA this stays unchecked. The CDR3 runs 16 residues. Germline V gene lookup returns CDR1 SGHDN and CDR2 FVKESK. The CDR3 reads CASSQGGRGNLDEQYF. The complete variable domain, with remaining parts taken from reference TRBV14 and TRBJ2-1, reads EAGVTQFPSHSVIEKGQTVTLRCDPISGHDNLYWYRRVMGKEIKFLLHFVKESKQDESGMPNNRFLAERTGGTYSTLKVQPAELEDSGVYFCASSQGGRGNLDEQYFGPGTRLTVL.

The rearrangement joins TRBV7-2 to TRBJ2-7; TCRdb's D gene call, TRBD1, goes unchecked for lack of DNA. Germline lookup yields CDR1 SGHTA and CDR2 FQGNSA. The CDR3 runs 15 residues. The CDR3 reads CASSWGGGYEDEQYF.